The TCR beta chain under discussion was sequenced for a study of HIV-infected patients and healthy controls. The germline V and J ends were trimmed by 0 bases and 12 bases, with 12 bases remaining between them. Germline V gene sequence: CDR1 LNHNV, CDR2 YYDKDF (reference sequence). CDR3 length: 13 residues. One entry per CDR3 protein, called by TCRdb with MiXCR from the 5' RACE reads. The sample gives tens of thousands of distinct CDR3 sequences, about 16% of which show up once; 5.5% to 7% is in the top ten. The chain carries TRBV15 and TRBJ2-1; D remains ambiguous. The sequencing input was CD4+ T cells from blood. This receptor was obtained from a human donor in good health. CDR3 region: CATSRDQALGQFF. CDR3 nucleotide sequence: TGTGCCACCAGCAGAGATCAGGCACTGGGGCAGTTCTTC.